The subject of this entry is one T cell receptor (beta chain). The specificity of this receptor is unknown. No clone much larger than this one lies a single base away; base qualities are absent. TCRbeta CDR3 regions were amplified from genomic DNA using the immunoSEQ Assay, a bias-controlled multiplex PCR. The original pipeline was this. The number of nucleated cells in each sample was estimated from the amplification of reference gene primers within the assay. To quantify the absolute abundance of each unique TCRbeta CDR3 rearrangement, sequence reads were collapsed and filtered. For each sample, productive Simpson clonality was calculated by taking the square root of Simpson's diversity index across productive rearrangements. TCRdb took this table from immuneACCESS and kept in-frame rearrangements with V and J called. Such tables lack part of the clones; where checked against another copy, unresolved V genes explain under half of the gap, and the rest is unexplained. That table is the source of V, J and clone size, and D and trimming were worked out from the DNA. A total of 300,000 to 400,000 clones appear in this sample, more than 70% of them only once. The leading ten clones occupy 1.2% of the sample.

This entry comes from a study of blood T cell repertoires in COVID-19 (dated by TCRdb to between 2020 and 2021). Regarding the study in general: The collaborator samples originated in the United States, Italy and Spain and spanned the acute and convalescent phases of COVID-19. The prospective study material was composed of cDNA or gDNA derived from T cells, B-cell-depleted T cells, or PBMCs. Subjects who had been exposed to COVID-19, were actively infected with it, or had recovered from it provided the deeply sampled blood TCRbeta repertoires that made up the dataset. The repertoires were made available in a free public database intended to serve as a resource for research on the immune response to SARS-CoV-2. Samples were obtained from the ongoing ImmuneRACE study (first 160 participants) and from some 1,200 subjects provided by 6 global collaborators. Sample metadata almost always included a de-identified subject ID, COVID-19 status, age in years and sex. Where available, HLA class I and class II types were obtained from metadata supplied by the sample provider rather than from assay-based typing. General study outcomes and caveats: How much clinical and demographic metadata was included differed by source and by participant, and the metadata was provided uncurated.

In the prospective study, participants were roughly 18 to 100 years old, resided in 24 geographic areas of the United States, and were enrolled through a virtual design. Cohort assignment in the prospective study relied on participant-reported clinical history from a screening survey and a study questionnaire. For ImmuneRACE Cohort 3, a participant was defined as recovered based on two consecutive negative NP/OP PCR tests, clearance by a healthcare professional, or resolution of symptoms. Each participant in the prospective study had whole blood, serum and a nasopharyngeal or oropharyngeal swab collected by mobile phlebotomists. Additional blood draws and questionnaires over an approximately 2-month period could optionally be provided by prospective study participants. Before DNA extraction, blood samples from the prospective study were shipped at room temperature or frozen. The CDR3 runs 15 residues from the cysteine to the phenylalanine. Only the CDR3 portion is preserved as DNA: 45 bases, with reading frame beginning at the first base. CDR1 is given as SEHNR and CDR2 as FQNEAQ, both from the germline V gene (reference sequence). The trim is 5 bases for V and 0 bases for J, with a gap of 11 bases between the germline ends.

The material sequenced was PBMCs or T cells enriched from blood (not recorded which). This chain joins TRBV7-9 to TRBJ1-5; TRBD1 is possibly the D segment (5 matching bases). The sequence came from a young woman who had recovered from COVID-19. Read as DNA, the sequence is TGTGCCAGCAGCCCCGGGGGTTCTAGCAATCAGCCCCAGCATTTT. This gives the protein CASSPGGSSNQPQHF.